Given below is one T cell receptor beta chain in context. The antigen remains undetermined. The stimulus was an HIV-1 Gag 15-mer peptide pool, 0.95 to 1 ug/peptide/mL. Sorting selected CD4+ T cells upregulating both CD40 ligand and CD69. Donors had CD4+ T cell counts above 400 cells/uL and were CMV-seropositive. This record comes from a study of persistence of HIV-infected CD4 T cells. Overall study: Up to about 180 mL blood was drawn at multiple time points; a couple of donors had single-time leukapheresis.

The immunoSEQ assay was version 4, run in survey mode. TCRdb's table, derived via immunoSEQ multiplex PCR, lists solely in-frame clones and lacks some. The sample has fewer than 35,000 clones; 60% to 75% are singletons. Germline V gene data show CDR1 as SGHDN and CDR2 as FVKESK. V dropped 0 bases and J dropped 4 bases, with 11 bases sitting between them. The CDR3 covers 15 residues. General study results and limits: Antigen-responding cells were enriched for degenerate expanded CDR3beta sequences. Proviral oligoclonality tracked with TCR oligoclonality within the same sorted cells.

This TCR was recovered from an adult man with HIV who was CMV-seropositive. The rearrangement links TRBV14 to TRBJ2-3, with D unclear. Specimen: CD4+ T cells sorted from PBMCs after 18-hour stimulation, collected from a patient who received antiretroviral therapy. The CDR3 DNA reads as TGTGCCAGCAGCCAAGATGACACCTTGTCAGATACGCAGTATTTT. This sequence encodes CASSQDDTLSDTQYF.